This T cell receptor beta chain stems from a study of T cell repertoires in cytomegalovirus infection. Overall study: Alongside well-studied HLA-B-restricted CMV epitopes, recently identified HLA-C-restricted CMV epitopes were also used. Public TCR beta signatures marked donors with CMV infection and the matching HLA. Study observations and caveats: CMV-specific TCR beta clonotypes restricted by HLA-C dominated the ex vivo response.

Germline V gene lookup returns CDR1 LNHDA and CDR2 SQIVND (reference sequence). The CDR3 is made up of 17 amino acids. The V gene lost 2 bases and the J gene lost 3 bases, with 19 bases spanning the gap. TCRdb ran MiXCR on the reads and lists one entry per CDR3 protein. The table lists around 770,000 distinct CDR3 sequences, 25% to 35% of them singletons, with roughly 14% in the top ten. Concerning this clonotype itself: Its antigen is as yet unknown.

The sequencing used cultured CD8+ T cells from PBMCs, collected from culture after CMV antigen stimulation. This chain connects TRBV19 to TRBJ1-2; D remains unclear. The sequence derives from a human donor in good health (CMV status not recorded). Some clones in this sample may be carry-over from other donors' samples. The CDR3 DNA is TGTGCCAGTAGTATACCGGAGACACCACTAGTAGACTATGGCTACACCTTC. This sequence encodes CASSIPETPLVDYGYTF.